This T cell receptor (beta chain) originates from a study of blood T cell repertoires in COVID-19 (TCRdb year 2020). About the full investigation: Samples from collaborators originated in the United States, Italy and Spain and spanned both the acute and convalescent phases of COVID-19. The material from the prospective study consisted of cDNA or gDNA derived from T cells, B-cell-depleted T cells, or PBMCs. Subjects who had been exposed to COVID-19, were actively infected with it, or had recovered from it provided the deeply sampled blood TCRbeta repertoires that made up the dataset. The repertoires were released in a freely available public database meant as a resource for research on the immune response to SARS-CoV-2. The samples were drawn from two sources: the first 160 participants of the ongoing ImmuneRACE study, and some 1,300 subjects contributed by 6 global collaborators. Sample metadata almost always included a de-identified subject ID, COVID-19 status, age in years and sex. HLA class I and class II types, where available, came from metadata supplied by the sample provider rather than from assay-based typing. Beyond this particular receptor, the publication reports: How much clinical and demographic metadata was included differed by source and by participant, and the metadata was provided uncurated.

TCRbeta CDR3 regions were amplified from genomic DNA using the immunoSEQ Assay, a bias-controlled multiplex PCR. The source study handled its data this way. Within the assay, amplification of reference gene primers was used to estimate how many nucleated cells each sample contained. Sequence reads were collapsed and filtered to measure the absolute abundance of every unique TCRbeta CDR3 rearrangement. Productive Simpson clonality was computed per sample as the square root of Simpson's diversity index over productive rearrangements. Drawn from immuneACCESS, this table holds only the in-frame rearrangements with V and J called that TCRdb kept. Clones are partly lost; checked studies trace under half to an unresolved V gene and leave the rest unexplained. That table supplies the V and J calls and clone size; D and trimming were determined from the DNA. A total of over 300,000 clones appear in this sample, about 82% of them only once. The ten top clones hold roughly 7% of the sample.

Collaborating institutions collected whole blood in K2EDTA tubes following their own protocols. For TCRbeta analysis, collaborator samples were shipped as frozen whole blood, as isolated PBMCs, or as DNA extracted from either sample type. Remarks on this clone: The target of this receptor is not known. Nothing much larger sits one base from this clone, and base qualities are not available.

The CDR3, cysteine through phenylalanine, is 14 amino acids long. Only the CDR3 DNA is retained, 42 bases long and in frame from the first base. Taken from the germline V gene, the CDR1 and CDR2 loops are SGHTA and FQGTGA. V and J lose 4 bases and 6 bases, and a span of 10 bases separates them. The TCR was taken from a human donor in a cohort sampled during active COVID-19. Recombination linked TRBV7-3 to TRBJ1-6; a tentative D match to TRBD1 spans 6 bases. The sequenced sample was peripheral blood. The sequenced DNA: TGTGCCAGCAGCTCGGGACACCGTAATTCACCCCTCCACTTT. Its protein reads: CASSSGHRNSPLHF.